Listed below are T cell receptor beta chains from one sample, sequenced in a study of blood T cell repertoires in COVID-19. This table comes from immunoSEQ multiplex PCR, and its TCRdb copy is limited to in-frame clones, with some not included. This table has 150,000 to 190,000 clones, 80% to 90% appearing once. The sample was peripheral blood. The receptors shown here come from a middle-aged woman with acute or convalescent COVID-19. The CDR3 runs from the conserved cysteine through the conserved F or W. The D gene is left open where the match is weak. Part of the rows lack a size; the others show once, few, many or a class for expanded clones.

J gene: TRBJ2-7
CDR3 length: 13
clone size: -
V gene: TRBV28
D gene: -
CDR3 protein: CASRTPGWNEQYF
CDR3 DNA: TGTGCCAGCAGGACTCCCGGGTGGAACGAGCAGTACTTC

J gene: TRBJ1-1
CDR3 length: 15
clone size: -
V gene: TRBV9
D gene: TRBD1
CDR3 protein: CASSPTGGLNTEAFF
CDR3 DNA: TGTGCCAGCAGCCCGACAGGGGGCCTGAACACTGAAGCTTTCTTT

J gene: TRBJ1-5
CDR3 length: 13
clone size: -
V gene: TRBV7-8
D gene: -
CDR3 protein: CASSLDRDQPQHF
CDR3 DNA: TGTGCCAGCAGCTTAGACAGGGATCAGCCCCAGCATTTT

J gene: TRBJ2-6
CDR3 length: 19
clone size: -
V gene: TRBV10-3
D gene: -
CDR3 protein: CAISESGARQLDAANVLTF
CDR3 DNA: TGTGCCATCAGTGAGTCGGGGGCGAGACAGTTAGACGCGGCCAACGTCCTGACTTTC

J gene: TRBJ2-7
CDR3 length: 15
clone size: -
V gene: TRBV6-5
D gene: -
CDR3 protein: CASRSTGGVNYEQYF
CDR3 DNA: TGTGCCAGCAGATCAACAGGGGGGGTAAACTACGAGCAGTACTTC

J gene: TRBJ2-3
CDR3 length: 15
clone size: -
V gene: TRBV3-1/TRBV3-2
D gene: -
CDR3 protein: CASSQERGGTDTQYF
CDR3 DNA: TGTGCCAGCAGCCAAGAGCGGGGCGGCACAGATACGCAGTATTTT

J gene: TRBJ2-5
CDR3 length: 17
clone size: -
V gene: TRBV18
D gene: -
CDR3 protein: CASSPGELIDRQETQYF
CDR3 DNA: TGTGCCAGCTCCCCGGGAGAGCTTATCGACCGCCAAGAGACCCAGTACTTC

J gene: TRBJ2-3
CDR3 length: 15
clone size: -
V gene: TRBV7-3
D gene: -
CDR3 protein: CASSLSREGPDTQYF
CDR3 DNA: TGTGCCAGCAGCTTAAGTCGGGAAGGGCCAGATACGCAGTATTTT

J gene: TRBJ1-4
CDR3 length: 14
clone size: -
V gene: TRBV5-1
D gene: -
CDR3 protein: CASSLRGTNEKLFF
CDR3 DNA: TGCGCCAGCAGCTTGCGGGGAACTAATGAAAAACTGTTTTTT

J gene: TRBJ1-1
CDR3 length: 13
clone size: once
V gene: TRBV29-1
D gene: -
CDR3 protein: CSVEGRVATEAFF
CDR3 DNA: TGCAGCGTTGAGGGCAGGGTTGCCACTGAAGCTTTCTTT

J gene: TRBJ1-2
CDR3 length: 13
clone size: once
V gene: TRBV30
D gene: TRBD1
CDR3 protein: CAWINRDSYGYTF
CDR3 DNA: TGTGCCTGGATAAACCGGGACAGCTATGGCTACACCTTC

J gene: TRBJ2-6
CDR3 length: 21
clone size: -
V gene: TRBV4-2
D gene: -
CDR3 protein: CASSPTTQGAGWNFRANVLTF
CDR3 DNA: TGTGCCAGCAGCCCCACAACCCAGGGAGCGGGTTGGAATTTTAGGGCCAACGTCCTGACTTTC

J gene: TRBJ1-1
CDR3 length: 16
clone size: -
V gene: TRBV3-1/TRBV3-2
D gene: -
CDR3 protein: CASSQSLTAMNTEAFF
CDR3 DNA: TGTGCCAGCAGCCAATCCTTGACAGCCATGAACACTGAAGCTTTCTTT

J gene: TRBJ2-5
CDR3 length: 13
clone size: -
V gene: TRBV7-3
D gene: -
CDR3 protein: CASSSDGQETQYF
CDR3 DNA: TGTGCCAGCAGCAGCGATGGGCAAGAGACCCAGTACTTC

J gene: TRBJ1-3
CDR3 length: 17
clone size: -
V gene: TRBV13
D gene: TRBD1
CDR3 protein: CASSSDRASPSGNTIYF
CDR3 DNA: TGTGCCAGCAGCTCGGACAGGGCTTCTCCCTCTGGAAACACCATATATTTT

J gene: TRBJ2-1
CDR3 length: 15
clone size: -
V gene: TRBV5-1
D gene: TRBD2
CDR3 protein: CASSLELAGGIGQFF
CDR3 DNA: TGCGCCAGCAGCTTGGAACTAGCGGGGGGGATAGGGCAGTTCTTC